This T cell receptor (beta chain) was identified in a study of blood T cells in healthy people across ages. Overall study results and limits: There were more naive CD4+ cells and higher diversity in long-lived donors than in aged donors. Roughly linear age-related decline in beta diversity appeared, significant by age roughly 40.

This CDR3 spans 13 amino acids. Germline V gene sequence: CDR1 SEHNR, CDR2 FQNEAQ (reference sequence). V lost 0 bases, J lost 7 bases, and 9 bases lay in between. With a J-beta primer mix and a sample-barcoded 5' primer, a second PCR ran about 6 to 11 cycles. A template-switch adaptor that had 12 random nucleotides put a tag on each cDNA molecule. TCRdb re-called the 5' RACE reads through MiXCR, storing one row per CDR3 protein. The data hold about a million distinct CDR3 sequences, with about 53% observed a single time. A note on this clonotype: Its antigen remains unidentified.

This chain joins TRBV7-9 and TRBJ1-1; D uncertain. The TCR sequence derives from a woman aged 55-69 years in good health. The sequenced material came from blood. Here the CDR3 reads CASSLARTREAFF. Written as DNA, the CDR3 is TGTGCCAGCAGCTTAGCTCGGACGCGTGAAGCTTTCTTT.